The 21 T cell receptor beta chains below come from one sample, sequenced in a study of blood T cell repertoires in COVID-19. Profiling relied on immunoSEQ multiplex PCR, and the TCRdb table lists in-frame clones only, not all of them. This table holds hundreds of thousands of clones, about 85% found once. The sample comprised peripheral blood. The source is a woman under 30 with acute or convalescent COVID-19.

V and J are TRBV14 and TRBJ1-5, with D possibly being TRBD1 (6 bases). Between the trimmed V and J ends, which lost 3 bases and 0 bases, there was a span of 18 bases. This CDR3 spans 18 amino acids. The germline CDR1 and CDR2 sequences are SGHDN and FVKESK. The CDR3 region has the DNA TGTGCCAGCAGCCACAAAGTGAGGTGGACAGCTAGCAATCAGCCCCAGCATTTT. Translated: CASSHKVRWTASNQPQHF.

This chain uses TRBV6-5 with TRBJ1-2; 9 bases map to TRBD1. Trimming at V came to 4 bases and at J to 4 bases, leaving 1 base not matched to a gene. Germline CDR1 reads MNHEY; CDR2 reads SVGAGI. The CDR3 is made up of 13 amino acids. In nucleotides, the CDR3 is TGTGCCAGCAGTTCGGACAGGGGCTATGGCTACACCTTC. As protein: CASSSDRGYGYTF.

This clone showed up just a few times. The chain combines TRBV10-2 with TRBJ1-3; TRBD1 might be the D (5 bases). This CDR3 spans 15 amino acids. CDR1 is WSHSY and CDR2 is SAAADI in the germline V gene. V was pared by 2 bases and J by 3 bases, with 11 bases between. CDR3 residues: CASSEGDQGGNTIYF. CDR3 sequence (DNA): TGCGCCAGCAGTGAGGGCGACCAGGGTGGAAACACCATATATTTT.

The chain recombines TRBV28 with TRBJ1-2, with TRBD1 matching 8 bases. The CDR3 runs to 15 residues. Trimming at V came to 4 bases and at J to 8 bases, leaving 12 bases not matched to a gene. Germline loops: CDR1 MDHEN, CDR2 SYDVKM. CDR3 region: CASSSETGVPFGYTF. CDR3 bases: TGTGCCAGCAGTTCGGAGACAGGGGTCCCCTTCGGCTACACCTTC.

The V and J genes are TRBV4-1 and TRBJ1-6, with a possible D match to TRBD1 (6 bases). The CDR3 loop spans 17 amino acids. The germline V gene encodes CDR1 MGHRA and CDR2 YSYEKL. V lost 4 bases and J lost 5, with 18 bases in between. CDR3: CASSPRGGASDNSPLHF. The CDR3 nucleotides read TGCGCCAGCAGCCCCCGAGGGGGGGCTTCAGATAATTCACCCCTCCACTTT.

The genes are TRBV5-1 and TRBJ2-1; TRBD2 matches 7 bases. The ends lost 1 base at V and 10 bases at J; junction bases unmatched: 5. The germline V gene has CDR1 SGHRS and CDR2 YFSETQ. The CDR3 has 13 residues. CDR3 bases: TGCGCCAGCAGCTTGACGGGGGAGGGAGAGCAGTTCTTC. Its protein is CASSLTGEGEQFF.

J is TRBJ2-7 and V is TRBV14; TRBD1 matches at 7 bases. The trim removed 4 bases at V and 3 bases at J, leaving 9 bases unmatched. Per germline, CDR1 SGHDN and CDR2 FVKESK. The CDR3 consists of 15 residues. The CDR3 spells CASSLTTGDLYEQYF. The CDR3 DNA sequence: TGTGCCAGCAGCCTCACCACAGGGGACCTCTACGAGCAGTACTTC.

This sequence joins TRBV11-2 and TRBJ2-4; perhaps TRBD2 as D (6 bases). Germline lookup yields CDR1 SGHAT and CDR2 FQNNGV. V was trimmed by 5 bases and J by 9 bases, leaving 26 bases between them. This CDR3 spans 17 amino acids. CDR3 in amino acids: CASSPLGGEVSYAIQYF. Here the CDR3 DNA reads TGTGCCAGCAGCCCCCTTGGCGGGGAAGTCTCTTATGCCATTCAGTACTTC.

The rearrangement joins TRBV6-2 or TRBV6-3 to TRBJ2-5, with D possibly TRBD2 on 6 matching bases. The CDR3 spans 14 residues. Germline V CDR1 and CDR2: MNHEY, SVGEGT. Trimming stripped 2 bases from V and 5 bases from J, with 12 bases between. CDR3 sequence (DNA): TGTGCCAGCAGTTACGGCGGGGTTGGTGAGACCCAGTACTTC. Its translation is CASSYGGVGETQYF.

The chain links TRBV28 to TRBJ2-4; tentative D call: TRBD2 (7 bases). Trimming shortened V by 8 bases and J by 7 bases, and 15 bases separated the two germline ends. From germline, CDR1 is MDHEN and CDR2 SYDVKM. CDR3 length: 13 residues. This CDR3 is CASASGGLNIQYF. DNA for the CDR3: TGTGCCAGCGCTTCCGGGGGGCTGAACATTCAGTACTTC.

CDR3 DNA sequence: TGCGCCAGCAGCCAAACAACAGGGTCGAGCACTGAAGCTTTCTTT. This sequence encodes CASSQTTGSSTEAFF. This chain uses TRBV4-1 with TRBJ1-1, with D perhaps TRBD1 (6 bases). Trimming removed 2 bases from V and 4 bases from J, with 14 bases in between. Germline CDR1 MGHRA, CDR2 YSYEKL. CDR3 length equals 15 residues.

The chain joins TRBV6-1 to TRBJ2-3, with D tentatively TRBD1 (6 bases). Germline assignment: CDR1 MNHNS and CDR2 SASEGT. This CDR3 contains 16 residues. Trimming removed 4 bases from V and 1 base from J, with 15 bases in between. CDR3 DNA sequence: TGTGCCAGCAGTGGCAGCATAGGGGGACGCACAGATACGCAGTATTTT. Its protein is CASSGSIGGRTDTQYF.

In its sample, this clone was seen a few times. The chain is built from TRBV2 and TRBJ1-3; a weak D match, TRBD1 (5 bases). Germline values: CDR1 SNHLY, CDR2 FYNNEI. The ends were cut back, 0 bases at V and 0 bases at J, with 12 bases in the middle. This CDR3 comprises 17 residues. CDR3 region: CASSEALGTSSGNTIYF. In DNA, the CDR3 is TGTGCCAGCAGTGAAGCGCTAGGGACTAGCTCTGGAAACACCATATATTTT. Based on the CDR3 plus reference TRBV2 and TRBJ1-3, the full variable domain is EPEVTQTPSHQVTQMGQEVILRCVPISNHLYFYWYRQILGQKVEFLVSFYNNEISEKSEIFDDQFSVERPDGSNFTLKIRSTKLEDSAMYFCASSEALGTSSGNTIYFGEGSWLTVV.

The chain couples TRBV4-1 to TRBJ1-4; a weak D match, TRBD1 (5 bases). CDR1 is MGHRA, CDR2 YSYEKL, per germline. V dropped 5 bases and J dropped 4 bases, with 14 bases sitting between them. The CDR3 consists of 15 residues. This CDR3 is CASSAKTESNEKLFF. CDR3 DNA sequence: TGCGCCAGCAGCGCAAAGACAGAAAGTAATGAAAAACTGTTTTTT.

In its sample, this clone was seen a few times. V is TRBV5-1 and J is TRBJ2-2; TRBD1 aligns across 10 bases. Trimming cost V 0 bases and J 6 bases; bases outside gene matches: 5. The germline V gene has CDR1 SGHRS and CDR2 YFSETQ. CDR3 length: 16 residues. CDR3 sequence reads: CASSLVGQGKSGELFF. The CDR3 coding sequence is TGCGCCAGCAGCTTGGTGGGACAGGGGAAGTCCGGGGAGCTGTTTTTT.

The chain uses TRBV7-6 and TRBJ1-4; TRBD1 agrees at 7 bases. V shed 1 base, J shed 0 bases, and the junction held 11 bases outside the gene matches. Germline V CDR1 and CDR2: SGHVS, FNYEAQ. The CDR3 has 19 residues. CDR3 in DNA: TGTGCCAGCAGCTTAGATGTAGGGGGCGTTCCCGCAACTAATGAAAAACTGTTTTTT. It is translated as CASSLDVGGVPATNEKLFF.

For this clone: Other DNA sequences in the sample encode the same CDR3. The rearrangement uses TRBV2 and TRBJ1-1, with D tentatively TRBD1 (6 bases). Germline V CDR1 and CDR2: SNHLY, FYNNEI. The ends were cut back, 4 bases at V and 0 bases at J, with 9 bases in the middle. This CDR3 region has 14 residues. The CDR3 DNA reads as TGTGCCAGCAGTGCACAGGGCATGAACACTGAAGCTTTCTTT. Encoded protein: CASSAQGMNTEAFF. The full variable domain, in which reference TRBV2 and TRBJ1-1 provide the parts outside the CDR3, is EPEVTQTPSHQVTQMGQEVILRCVPISNHLYFYWYRQILGQKVEFLVSFYNNEISEKSEIFDDQFSVERPDGSNFTLKIRSTKLEDSAMYFCASSAQGMNTEAFFGQGTRLTVV.

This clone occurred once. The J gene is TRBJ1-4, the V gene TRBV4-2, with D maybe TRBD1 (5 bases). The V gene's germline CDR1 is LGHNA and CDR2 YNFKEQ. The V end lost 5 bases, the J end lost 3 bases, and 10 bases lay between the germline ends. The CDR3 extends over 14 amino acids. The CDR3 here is CASSRQPSNEKLFF. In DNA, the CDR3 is TGTGCCAGCAGCAGACAGCCTTCTAATGAAAAACTGTTTTTT.

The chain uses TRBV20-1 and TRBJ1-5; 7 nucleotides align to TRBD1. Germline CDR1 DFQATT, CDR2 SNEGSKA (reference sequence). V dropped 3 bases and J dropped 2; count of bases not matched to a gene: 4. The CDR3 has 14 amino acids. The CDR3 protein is CSASRQGGNQPQHF. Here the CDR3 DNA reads TGCAGTGCTAGTAGACAGGGAGGCAATCAGCCCCAGCATTTT.

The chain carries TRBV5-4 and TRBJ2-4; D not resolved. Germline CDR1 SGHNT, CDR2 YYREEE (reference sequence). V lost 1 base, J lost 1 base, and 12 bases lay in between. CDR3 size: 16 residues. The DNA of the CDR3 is TGTGCCAGCAGCTTGAATCCCTTCCAGGCCAAAAACATTCAGTACTTC. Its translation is CASSLNPFQAKNIQYF.

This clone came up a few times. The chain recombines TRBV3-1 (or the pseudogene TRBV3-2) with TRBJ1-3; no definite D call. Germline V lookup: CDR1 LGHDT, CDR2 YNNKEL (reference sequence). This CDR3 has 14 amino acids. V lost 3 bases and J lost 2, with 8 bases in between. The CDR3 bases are TGTGCCAGCAGCCATCGGGTAGCTGGAAACACCATATATTTT. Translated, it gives CASSHRVAGNTIYF.